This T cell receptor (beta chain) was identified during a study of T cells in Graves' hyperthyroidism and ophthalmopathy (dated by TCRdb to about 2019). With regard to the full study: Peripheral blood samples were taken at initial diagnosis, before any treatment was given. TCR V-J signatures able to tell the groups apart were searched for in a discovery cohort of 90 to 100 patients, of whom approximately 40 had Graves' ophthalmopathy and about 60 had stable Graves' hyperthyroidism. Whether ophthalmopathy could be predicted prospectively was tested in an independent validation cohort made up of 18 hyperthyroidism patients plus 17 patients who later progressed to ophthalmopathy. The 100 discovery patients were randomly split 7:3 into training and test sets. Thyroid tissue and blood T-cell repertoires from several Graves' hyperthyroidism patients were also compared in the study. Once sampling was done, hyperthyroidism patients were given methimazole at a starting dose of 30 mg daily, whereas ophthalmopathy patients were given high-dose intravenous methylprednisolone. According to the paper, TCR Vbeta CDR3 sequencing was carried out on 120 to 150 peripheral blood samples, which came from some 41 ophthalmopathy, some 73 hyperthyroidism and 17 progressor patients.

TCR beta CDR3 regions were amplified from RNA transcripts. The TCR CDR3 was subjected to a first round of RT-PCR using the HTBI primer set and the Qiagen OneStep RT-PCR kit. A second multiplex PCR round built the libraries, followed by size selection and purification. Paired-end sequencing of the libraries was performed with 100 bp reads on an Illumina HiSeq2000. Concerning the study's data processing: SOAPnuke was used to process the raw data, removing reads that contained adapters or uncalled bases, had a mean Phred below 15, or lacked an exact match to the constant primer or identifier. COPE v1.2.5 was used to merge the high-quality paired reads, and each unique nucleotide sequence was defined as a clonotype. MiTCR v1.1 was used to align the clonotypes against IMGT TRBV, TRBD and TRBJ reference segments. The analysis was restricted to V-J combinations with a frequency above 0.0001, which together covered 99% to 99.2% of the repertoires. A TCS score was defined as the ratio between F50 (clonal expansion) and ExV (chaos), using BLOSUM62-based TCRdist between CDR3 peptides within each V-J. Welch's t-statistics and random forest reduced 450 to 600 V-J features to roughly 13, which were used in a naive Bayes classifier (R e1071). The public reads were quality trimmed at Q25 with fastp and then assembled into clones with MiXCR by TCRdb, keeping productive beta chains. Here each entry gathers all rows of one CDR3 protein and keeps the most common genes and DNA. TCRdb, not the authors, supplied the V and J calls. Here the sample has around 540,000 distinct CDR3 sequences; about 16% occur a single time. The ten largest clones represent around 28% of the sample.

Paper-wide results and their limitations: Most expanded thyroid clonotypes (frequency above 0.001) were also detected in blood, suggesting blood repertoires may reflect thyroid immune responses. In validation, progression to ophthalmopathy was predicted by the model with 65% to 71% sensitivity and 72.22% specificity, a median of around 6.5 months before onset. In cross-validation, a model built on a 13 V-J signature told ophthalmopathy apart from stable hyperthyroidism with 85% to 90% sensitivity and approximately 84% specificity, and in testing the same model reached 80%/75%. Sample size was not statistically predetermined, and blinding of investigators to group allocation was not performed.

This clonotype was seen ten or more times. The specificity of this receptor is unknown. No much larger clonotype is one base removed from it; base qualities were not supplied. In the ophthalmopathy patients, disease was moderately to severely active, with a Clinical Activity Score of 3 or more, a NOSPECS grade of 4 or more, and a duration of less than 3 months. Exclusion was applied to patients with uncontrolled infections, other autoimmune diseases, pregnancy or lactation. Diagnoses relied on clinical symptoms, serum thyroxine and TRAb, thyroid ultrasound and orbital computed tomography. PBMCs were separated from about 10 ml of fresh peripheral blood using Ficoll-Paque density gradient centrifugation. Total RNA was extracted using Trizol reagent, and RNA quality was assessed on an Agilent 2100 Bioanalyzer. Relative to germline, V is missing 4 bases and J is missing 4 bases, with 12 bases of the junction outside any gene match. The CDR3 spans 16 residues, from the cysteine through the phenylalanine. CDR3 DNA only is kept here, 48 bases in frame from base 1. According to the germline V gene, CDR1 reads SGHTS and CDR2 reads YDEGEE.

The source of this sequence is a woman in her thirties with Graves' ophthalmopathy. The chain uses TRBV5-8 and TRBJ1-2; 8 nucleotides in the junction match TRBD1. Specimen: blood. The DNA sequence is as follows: TGTGCCAGCAGCGTAGACAGGGGTCGGGAGAGCTATGGCTACACCTTC. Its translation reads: CASSVDRGRESYGYTF.